The next 7 T cell receptor beta chains were all read from a single sample in a study of blood T cell repertoires in COVID-19. The assay was immunoSEQ multiplex PCR, and TCRdb's table has in-frame clones only and misses some. The repertoire consists of 200,000 or so clones, with roughly 85% occurring once and the leading ten covering over 9.5%. Source material: peripheral blood. Every receptor here comes from a human donor with active or convalescent COVID-19. The donor label of this sample is uncertain.

The chain recombines TRBV28 with TRBJ2-7, with 8 bases matching TRBD1. Looked up from germline, CDR1 is MDHEN and CDR2 is SYDVKM. Trimming at V came to 5 bases and at J to 4 bases, leaving 13 bases not matched to a gene. The CDR3 totals 16 residues. This CDR3 is CASSPVQGAKRYEQYF. In DNA form, the CDR3 reads TGTGCCAGCAGTCCGGTCCAGGGGGCAAAAAGGTACGAGCAGTACTTC.

The rearrangement joins TRBV30 to TRBJ1-5, with 10 bases aligning to TRBD1. The length of the CDR3 is 15 residues. Germline loops: CDR1 GTSNPN, CDR2 SVGIG (reference sequence). The V gene end was trimmed by 2 bases and the J gene end by 4 bases; junction bases not matched to a gene: 5. Here the CDR3 DNA reads TGTGCCTGGAGTCTGTCGGGACAGGGGAATCAGCCCCAGCATTTT. It translates to CAWSLSGQGNQPQHF.

In this sample, this clone turned up a few times. The chain joins TRBV12-5 to TRBJ2-2; D unclear. In germline, CDR1 is LGHNT, CDR2 FRNRAP. The CDR3 contains 14 residues. The V end was cut by 4 bases, the J end by 5 bases, with 11 bases between. The DNA of the CDR3 is TGTGCTAGTGGTTCCCCTGGTCGGACCGGGGAGCTGTTTTTT. It translates to CASGSPGRTGELFF.

The chain recombines TRBV18 with TRBJ2-1, with TRBD1 as a possible D gene (5 bases). Germline V gene data show CDR1 as KGHSH and CDR2 as LQKENI. This CDR3 is built from 13 residues. V was clipped by 3 bases and J by 9 bases, with 12 bases between them. The CDR3 DNA sequence: TGTGCCAGCTCACCTCTCGCAGGGCCTGAGCAGTTCTTC. Translated, it gives CASSPLAGPEQFF.

The J gene is TRBJ1-1, the V gene TRBV10-3; D call uncertain. V was shortened by 3 bases and J by 0 bases, with 5 bases between the two germline ends. The CDR3 is 13 amino acids. Germline V gene sequence: CDR1 ENHRY, CDR2 SYGVKD. This chain's CDR3 is CAISDTVNTEAFF. CDR3 nucleotides: TGTGCCATCAGTGACACGGTGAACACTGAAGCTTTCTTT.

The chain is built from TRBV27 and TRBJ2-3, with TRBD2 identical over 8 bases. CDR1 is MNHEY and CDR2 is SMNVEV in the germline V gene (reference sequence). The junction had 4 bases not matched to a gene; V was cut back by 5 bases and J by 6 bases. This CDR3 is built from 13 residues. CDR3 protein: CASSHSGGDTQYF. The CDR3, as DNA: TGTGCCAGCAGTCACTCGGGGGGGGATACGCAGTATTTT.

V usage is TRBV9 and J usage is TRBJ2-1, with 9 bases aligning to TRBD2. CDR1 is SGDLS and CDR2 is YYNGEE in the germline V gene. V lost 3 bases, J lost 8 bases, and 6 bases stayed unmatched. The CDR3 spans 14 residues. The CDR3 here is CASSAGLAGDEQFF. In nucleotides, the CDR3 is TGTGCCAGCAGCGCGGGACTAGCCGGCGATGAGCAGTTCTTC.